This record looks at one T cell receptor (beta chain) sequence and its context. This clonotype has more than one count but fewer than ten. Its specific antigen is unknown. No base-level quality is on record; no much larger clone is a single base apart. The sample is drawn from a study of early T cells in non-severe SARS-CoV-2 infection (dated by TCRdb to about 2021). For the wider study: TCR sequencing used bulk RNA from unsorted whole blood, so alpha and beta chains could not be paired.

This was a case-control study nested in a cohort of healthcare workers in London, UK, who had nasopharyngeal swab PCR tests and blood samples taken every week. Healthcare workers were enrolled in the week of the UK lockdown, from 23 to 31 March 2020, and were followed every week for up to 16 weeks. There are 15 amino acids in the CDR3, from cysteine to phenylalanine inclusive. Left in the record is the CDR3 DNA by itself, 45 bases read in frame from the first base. Reading the germline V gene gives CDR1 MGHDK and CDR2 SYGVNS. The V end loses 4 bases and the J end loses 1 base, and a stretch of 13 bases separates them. Findings and caveats that apply to the study as a whole: VDJdb matching was skewed toward anti-spike CD8 responses and likely underestimated virus-specific expansions by missing private and CD4 specificities.

The method behind the library was 5' RACE. This sample was sequenced with a NextSeq 500. In the TCR library protocol, unique molecular identifiers were attached to individual cDNA molecules to correct for PCR bias and sequencing error. Sequencing covered both TCR alpha and beta chains, and within each sample the abundances of alpha and beta sequences were tightly co-correlated. In the source study's methods: Decombinator V4 was used to annotate the V gene, J gene and CDR3 of the TCR sequences. TCRs were defined as expanded if a significant change between any two time points was detected under a Poisson model with p below 0.0001. Abundances of TCRs were expressed as counts per million after normalisation to the total number of TCRs sequenced in each sample. MAIT TCRs were defined by TRAV1-2 paired with TRAJ12, TRAJ20 or TRAJ33, and iNKT TCRs by TRAV10 paired with TRAJ18. VDJdb, accessed on 1 November 2021, was searched for TCRs annotated for CMV, EBV and SARS-CoV-2, and TCRs annotated for more than one antigen were excluded. TCRdb trimmed the raw reads at Q25, called clones with MiXCR and kept productive beta chains. When rows share a CDR3 protein, they turn into one entry using the most common DNA and genes. What appears here as the V and J calls and clone size reflects TCRdb's work, not the paper's. The sample table contains 55,000 to 70,000 distinct CDR3 sequences; only one count was recorded for 5.6% of them. Roughly 7.1% of the sample rests with the top ten.

This receptor was taken from an adult who was a healthcare worker with PCR-confirmed SARS-CoV-2 infection or an uninfected control (not recorded which). Recombination linked TRBV25-1 to TRBJ1-1, with the D gene not confidently named. The sequencing sample was made of whole blood. The nucleotides are TGTGCCAGCAGTGGTAAAGAGTGGTGGAACACTGAAGCTTTCTTT. It specifies CASSGKEWWNTEAFF.